This record covers a single TCR beta chain. This CDR3 region has 13 residues. Germline loops: CDR1 SQVTM, CDR2 ANQGSEA. Trimming left V 4 bases short and J 3 bases short, with 12 bases between. An even split of each subset's genomic DNA across several immunoSEQ plates was performed. Loaded into unsorted PBMC replicate PCRs was 300 ng DNA, approximately 30,000 T cell genomes. Unsorted PBMC DNA underwent sequencing on ten immunoSEQ deep assay plates. The assay was immunoSEQ multiplex PCR, and TCRdb's table has in-frame clones only and misses some. The sample carries 450,000 to 600,000 clones, around 74% recorded once. This sample is drawn from a study of shared clonotypes between healthy human individuals.

The sequencing sample was made of PBMCs. The rearrangement joins TRBV29-1 to TRBJ1-2; D is possibly TRBD1 (6 bases). This TCR came from a woman aged 40 to 50 in good health. Some clones in this sample may be carry-over from other donors' samples. CDR3 nucleotide sequence: TGCAGCGTTGGTACAGGGAGTGACTATGGCTACACCTTC. This sequence encodes CSVGTGSDYGYTF.